One and the same sample provided the 3 T cell receptor beta chains below, sequenced in a study of T-cell reconstitution after alpha-beta-depleted transplantation in children. Using unique molecular identifiers, the investigators prepared the TCRbeta library. TCRdb re-analysed the PCR reads in MiXCR, keeping a single row per CDR3 protein. There are hundreds of thousands of distinct CDR3 sequences in the sample; approximately 19% occur only once, and 43% lies in the top ten. This material consisted of PBMCs, mostly from graft donor cells, taken 360 days after TCRalphabeta/CD19-depleted stem cell transplant. All receptors derive from a male patient under 10 years old who had a stem cell transplant for acute lymphoblastic leukemia, so the T cells may come from the graft donor.

This clonotype was counted only a few times. V is TRBV4-3 and J is TRBJ1-3; D call uncertain. The ends were cut back, 5 bases at V and 2 bases at J, with 13 bases in the middle. Germline-derived CDR1 and CDR2 are LGHNA and YSLEER. The CDR3 extends over 15 amino acids. The CDR3 region has the DNA TGCGCCAGCAGCGAAGTAGGGCCCGCTGGAAACACCATATATTTT. Its protein is CASSEVGPAGNTIYF.

The sample holds a few counts of this clonotype. This chain connects TRBV10-3 to TRBJ1-1; D possibly corresponds to TRBD1 (5 bases). V lost 5 bases and J 1 base, leaving 11 bases between the germline ends. Germline-derived CDR1 and CDR2 are ENHRY and SYGVKD. This CDR3 is built from 14 residues. CDR3 region: CAISPWDQNTEAFF. The CDR3, as DNA: TGTGCCATCAGTCCTTGGGACCAGAACACTGAAGCTTTCTTT.

V is TRBV28 and J is TRBJ2-2; TRBD2 matches 10 bases. CDR3 length: 16 amino acids. Germline assignment: CDR1 MDHEN and CDR2 SYDVKM. V shed 6 bases, J shed 7 bases, and the junction held 11 bases outside the gene matches. Here the CDR3 reads CASSPLSGRRNGELFF. For the CDR3, the DNA is TGTGCCAGCAGCCCACTTAGCGGGAGGAGGAACGGGGAGCTGTTTTTT.